This TCR beta chain derives from a study of shared clonotypes between healthy human individuals. About the research overall: Per donor, CD8 memory used one plate, CD8 naive used two, CD4 memory used three and CD4 naive used three.

CDR3 length: 15 residues. Germline assignment: CDR1 SEHNR and CDR2 FQNEAQ (reference sequence). V was trimmed by 5 bases and J by 3 bases, leaving 14 bases between them. In regard to this clone: Its specificity is unknown.

Findings of the study overall: Among the subsets, naive ones generally showed larger estimated richness than memory ones. Sampling was confined to blood; repertoires within tissues likely differ.

For sorted subsets, roughly 200 ng DNA per replicate equaled about 27,000 T cell genomes. Assay: immunoSEQ multiplex PCR; the TCRdb copy retains only in-frame clones and omits some. The repertoire has about 1,500,000 clones, approximately 96% of them found once; the top ten carry roughly 1.2%. The chain links TRBV7-9 to TRBJ1-5; tentatively, D is TRBD1 (5 bases). The sequence came from a man aged 25-45 years in good health. Sequencing input: naive CD4+ T cells sorted from blood. Indicated subset: CD45RA+ positively selected. The CDR3 DNA sequence: TGTGCCAGCAGCAACAGCGACAGCCTCAATCAGCCCCAGCATTTT. It codes for CASSNSDSLNQPQHF.